The 8 T cell receptor beta chains in this list originate from one sample, sequenced in a study of tumor and adjacent non-tumor tissue in lung cancer. The template was RNA from unsorted bulk tissue. More than 3 cm separated this lung sample from the edge of the tumor. TCRbeta libraries were built with three rounds of nested PCR, modified from ARM-PCR. TCRdb re-derived calls from the multiplex PCR reads in MiXCR, one entry per CDR3 protein. The repertoire holds over 100,000 distinct CDR3 sequences, with about 65% as singletons. Sequenced sample: distant non-tumor lung tissue. These receptors were taken from a man aged 55 to 70 with non-small cell lung cancer.

This clonotype was seen a few times. The junction departs from the called germline gene at one end, perhaps through a read error. This chain uses TRBV7-8 with TRBJ2-1; D is perhaps TRBD1 (6 bases). Germline V gene lookup returns CDR1 SGHVS and CDR2 FQNEAQ. The CDR3 has 16 residues. CDR3 amino acids: CASSLRRTAPSNEHFF. In DNA, the CDR3 is TGTGCCAGCAGCTTACGCCGGACAGCCCCCTCCAATGAGCACTTCTTC.

With regard to this clonotype: An end of the junction differs from the germline gene, which may be a read error. The V call is TRBV29-1, the J call TRBJ2-7, with 9 bases lining up with TRBD1. The germline CDR1 and CDR2 sequences are SQVTM and ANQGSEA. This CDR3 spans 12 amino acids. The CDR3 loop is CSLASTGGERYF. The DNA for the CDR3 is TGCAGCCTTGCTTCGACAGGGGGTGAGCGGTACTTC.

This clonotype was found a few times. A much larger clone differs by one base, so this may be a read error. The chain uses TRBV6-6 and TRBJ1-4; maybe TRBD1 (6 bases). There are 16 residues in the CDR3. CDR1 is MNHNY and CDR2 is SVGAGI in the germline V gene (reference sequence). CDR3 in amino acids: CAGSYESGARGEKLFF. CDR3 sequence (DNA): TGTGCCGGCAGTTACGAGTCGGGGGCGCGGGGTGAAAAACTGTTTTTT.

The J gene is TRBJ2-3, the V gene TRBV5-6, with D maybe TRBD2 (5 bases). Trimming took off 0 bases at V and 4 bases at J, with 15 bases between the two ends. There are 16 residues in the CDR3. Germline V lookup: CDR1 SGHDT, CDR2 YYEEEE. The CDR3 protein is CASSLEEAEGADTQYF. DNA of the CDR3: TGTGCCAGCAGCTTGGAGGAAGCGGAAGGCGCAGATACGCAGTATTTT. The complete variable domain, with remaining parts taken from reference TRBV5-6 and TRBJ2-3, reads DAGVTQSPTHLIKTRGQQVTLRCSPKSGHDTVSWYQQALGQGPQFIFQYYEEEERQRGNFPDRFSGHQFPNYSSELNVNALLLGDSALYLCASSLEEAEGADTQYFGPGTRLTVL.

The CDR3 loop is CASSPGQGDEKLFF. Here the CDR3 DNA reads TGTGCCAGCAGCCCGGGACAGGGTGATGAAAAACTGTTTTTT. The chain joins TRBV5-6 to TRBJ1-4, with TRBD1 identical over 9 bases. The J segment lost 6 bases and the V segment lost 4 bases, leaving 4 bases of the junction unmatched. The CDR3 spans 14 residues. In germline, CDR1 is SGHDT, CDR2 YYEEEE.

As for this clonotype: Just one base apart from a much larger clone, this may be a read error. The genes are TRBV5-5 and TRBJ2-1, with D possibly being TRBD1 (6 bases). The CDR3 spans 15 residues. With 6 bases removed from V and 0 bases from J, the gap between germline ends came to 13 bases. From germline, CDR1 is SGHKS and CDR2 YYEKEE (reference sequence). The CDR3: CASMSTGSSYNEQFF. The CDR3 DNA reads TGTGCCAGCATGTCGACAGGCAGCTCCTACAATGAGCAGTTCTTC.

A word on this clonotype: With a much larger clone just one base away, this may be a read error. The genes are TRBV28 and TRBJ2-5; no clear D. The V gene's germline CDR1 is MDHEN and CDR2 SYDVKM. The CDR3 runs to 13 residues. V lost 5 bases and J lost 2, with 9 bases in between. The CDR3 DNA reads as TGTGCCAGCAGTGTGGAGCAGCAAGAGACCCAGTACTTC. It translates to CASSVEQQETQYF.

Comment on this clonotype: At one boundary the junction diverges from the germline segment, which might be a read error. The chain links TRBV4-3 to TRBJ2-4; 11 bases are shared with TRBD2. Germline V gene lookup returns CDR1 LGHNA and CDR2 YSLEER. This CDR3 has 17 residues. The CDR3 loop is CASGQGTSGLAKYIQYF. The CDR3 DNA follows: TGCGCCAGCGGCCAGGGGACTAGCGGTCTAGCCAAATACATTCAGTACTTC.